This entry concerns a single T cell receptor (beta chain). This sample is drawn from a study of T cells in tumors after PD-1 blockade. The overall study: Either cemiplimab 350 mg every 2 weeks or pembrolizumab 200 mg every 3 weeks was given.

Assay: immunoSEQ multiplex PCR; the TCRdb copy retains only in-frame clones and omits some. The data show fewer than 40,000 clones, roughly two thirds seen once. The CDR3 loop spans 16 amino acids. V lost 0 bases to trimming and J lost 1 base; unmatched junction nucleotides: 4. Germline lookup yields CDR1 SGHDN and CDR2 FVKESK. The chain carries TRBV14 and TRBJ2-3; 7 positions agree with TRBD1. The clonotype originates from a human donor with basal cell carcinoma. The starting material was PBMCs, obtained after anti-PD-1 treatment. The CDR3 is CASSQETGYGTDTQYF. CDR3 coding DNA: TGTGCCAGCAGCCAAGAGACAGGGTACGGCACAGATACGCAGTATTTT.